The rows below give T cell receptor beta chains drawn from one sample of a study of T cells expressing NK-cell markers. With the 5' RACE reads reprocessed, TCRdb shows one record per CDR3 protein and no DNA. The listing records 500,000 or so distinct CDR3 sequences. Sequencing was performed on blood T cells: a sorted CD56 or NKG2C T cell subset, CD4+ or CD8+ T cells, or bulk PBMC T cells (not recorded which). The receptors shown here come from a young man in good health. Both conserved end residues are part of each CDR3.

V gene	J gene	CDR3 protein
TRBV7-2	TRBJ2-3	CASSLGGGAGERNTQYF
TRBV4-2	TRBJ1-1	CASSQDLPILMNTEAFF
TRBV10-3	TRBJ2-1	CATRQENYGDEQFF
TRBV25-1	TRBJ1-6	CASSEETGLLHF
TRBV5-1	TRBJ2-1	CASSLLGLGVYNEQFF
TRBV7-2	TRBJ2-3	CASSLVKGADTQYF
TRBV6-6	TRBJ2-7	CASSYTGTHEQYF
TRBV5-1	TRBJ2-2	CASSLMTDTGELFF
TRBV20-1	TRBJ2-1	CSARWRENSYNEQFF
TRBV20-1	TRBJ2-1	CSASLLAESGEQFF
TRBV7-8	TRBJ2-1	CASSLFSSSYNEQFF
TRBV25-1	TRBJ2-3	CASARDSLPDTQYF
TRBV5-4	TRBJ2-1	CASSSPGQDLLSYNEQFF
TRBV3-1	TRBJ2-1	CASSRKANGVGEQFF
TRBV6-1	TRBJ2-7	CASSPQRARPYEQYF
TRBV7-8	TRBJ2-3	CASSFIWAGQDTQYF
TRBV9	TRBJ2-5	CASSVAAGRQETQYF
TRBV6-5	TRBJ1-2	CASSYGRGYGYTF
TRBV4-3	TRBJ2-5	CASSQDNPQGVVLETQYF
TRBV6-5	TRBJ2-1	CASSYSGDSNEQFF
TRBV29-1	TRBJ2-2	CSARTSGTHRRELFF
TRBV4-3	TRBJ1-1	CASSQLKTQGEAFF
TRBV6-2/TRBV6-3	TRBJ2-2	CASRPTGPNTGELFF
TRBV12-3/TRBV12-4	TRBJ2-3	CASSTNLPGLAGDTQYF
TRBV19	TRBJ1-5	CASSNRDPGQPQHF
TRBV20-1	TRBJ2-1	CSAKKPGLAGDGEQFF
TRBV24-1	TRBJ2-3	CATAGTSGIDSTDTQYF
TRBV29-1	TRBJ2-5	CAAAPQETQYF
TRBV12-3/TRBV12-4	TRBJ1-5	CASSLSNAGSNQPQHF
TRBV5-5	TRBJ2-7	CASSLTPQEGYEQYF
TRBV7-2	TRBJ2-3	CASSPTRTSGADTQYF
TRBV5-6	TRBJ2-1	CASRLGAGDLREQFF
TRBV4-1	TRBJ2-1	CASSPPRGSVDEQFF
TRBV29-1	TRBJ2-1	CSIPLFWGEQFF
TRBV5-6	TRBJ2-3	CASSWDGRATQYF
TRBV18	TRBJ2-1	CASSPPTGTSGSFGSYNEQFF
TRBV20-1	TRBJ1-2	CSASETVPDYGYTF